The clone carrying this T cell receptor beta chain is a singleton in its sample. Its antigen is unidentified. This entry comes from a study of identical twins. Germline-derived CDR1 and CDR2 are SEHNR and FQNEAQ (reference sequence). The V end was cut by 7 bases, the J end by 5 bases, with 26 bases between. The CDR3 sequence is 17 residues long. TCRdb recomputed calls from the 5' RACE reads with MiXCR, one row per CDR3 protein. This table has 430,000 or so distinct CDR3 sequences, roughly a quarter appearing once. General observations from the study: One should note that invariant MAIT and iNKT cells could partly confound zero-insertion analyses.

The data also belong to a second study, concerning T cells expressing NK-cell markers. According to that study: Eight donors were sequenced, of whom seven were HCMV-seropositive, while the remaining one was HCMV-seronegative. Of the CD8+ T cell pool in several donors, about 1.0-8% was accounted for by dominant NKG2C+ clonotypes. The leading position in the CD3+CD56-NKG2C+ fraction of several donors also went to these clonotypes.

Material for sequencing was CD4+ T cells sorted from blood. The source of this sequence is a woman aged 18-35 years in good health. V and J are TRBV7-9 and TRBJ2-5; D possibly matches TRBD1 or TRBD2 (5 bases each). CDR3 nucleotide sequence: TGTGCCAGCAATCTTCCCGCAGGGAGCACGCCAAGGGAGACCCAGTACTTC. The encoded protein is CASNLPAGSTPRETQYF.